Listed below are T cell receptor beta chains from one sample, sequenced in a study of T cell repertoires in cytomegalovirus infection. TCRdb reprocessed the reads via MiXCR and lists one record per CDR3 protein. The table lists about 230,000 distinct CDR3 sequences, 22% of them singletons. Source material: CD8+ T cells from PBMCs. All receptors derive from a human donor in good health (CMV status not recorded). Some clones in this sample may be carry-over from other donors' samples. The CDR3 runs from the conserved cysteine through the conserved F or W. Each record gives: V gene, J gene, clone size, D gene, CDR3 protein, CDR3 DNA. The D gene is left open where the match is weak. Clone size, where shown, is once, few, many, or a class for clones that have expanded.

>TRBV28|TRBJ2-7|-|TRBD1
CASSPGGSNEQYF
TGTGCCAGCAGTCCAGGGGGTTCGAACGAGCAGTACTTC
>TRBV29-1|TRBJ2-1|-|TRBD1
CSATGGESGEQFF
TGCAGCGCAACAGGGGGCGAGAGCGGTGAGCAGTTCTTC
>TRBV15|TRBJ2-2|few|TRBD2
CATSRAREGGAGELFF
TGTGCCACCAGCAGAGCAAGGGAGGGAGGTGCCGGGGAGCTGTTTTTT
>TRBV6-5|TRBJ1-4|-|-
CASSYETAEKLFF
TGTGCCAGCAGTTACGAGACAGCTGAAAAACTGTTTTTT
>TRBV25-1|TRBJ1-2|many|-
CASSVLIEGGYTF
TGTGCCAGCAGTGTCCTTATCGAGGGTGGCTACACCTTC
>TRBV12-3/TRBV12-4|TRBJ1-2|many|-
CASSYTEDGYTF
TGTGCCAGCAGTTATACGGAGGATGGCTACACCTTC
>TRBV3-1|TRBJ2-5|-|TRBD1
CASSQPPGQGMETQYF
TGTGCCAGCAGCCAACCCCCGGGACAGGGGATGGAGACCCAGTACTTC
>TRBV5-8|TRBJ2-7|-|TRBD1
CASSPGTGGSEQYF
TGCGCCAGCAGCCCGGGGACAGGGGGTAGCGAGCAGTACTTC
>TRBV28|TRBJ1-1|many|-
CASSLTGFGSEAFF
TGTGCCAGCAGTTTAACAGGATTTGGCTCTGAAGCTTTCTTT
>TRBV7-8|TRBJ2-1|few|TRBD2
CASSSGTSMDEQFF
TGTGCCAGCAGCTCCGGGACTAGTATGGATGAGCAGTTCTTC
>TRBV7-2|TRBJ1-1|many|-
CASSLEMVGVGMNTEAFF
TGTGCCAGCAGCTTAGAAATGGTCGGGGTAGGGATGAACACTGAAGCTTTCTTT
>TRBV14|TRBJ1-2|-|-
CASSRTGWGQGNSYGYTF
TGTGCCAGCAGCCGGACCGGGTGGGGCCAGGGAAATTCCTATGGCTACACCTTC
>TRBV9|TRBJ2-1|-|-
CASSGGARGEQFF
TGTGCCAGCAGCGGGGGTGCTCGCGGTGAGCAGTTCTTC
>TRBV28|TRBJ1-3|few|-
CASTLGGSGNTIYF
TGTGCCAGCACCCTAGGAGGCTCTGGAAACACCATATATTTT
>TRBV28|TRBJ1-1|-|-
CASTGTSQPEAFF
TGTGCCAGCACCGGGACAAGTCAACCTGAAGCTTTCTTT
>TRBV7-9|TRBJ2-1|few|TRBD2
CASSSEPPGLADNEQFF
TGTGCCAGCAGCTCTGAACCCCCGGGACTAGCGGACAATGAGCAGTTCTTC
>TRBV6-6|TRBJ2-1|many|TRBD1
CASSIHRDRNYNEQFF
TGTGCCAGCAGTATACACCGGGACAGGAACTACAATGAGCAGTTCTTC